What follows are 12 T cell receptor beta chains derived from one specimen sequenced in a study of blood T cell repertoires in COVID-19. Repertoires were generated with immunoSEQ multiplex PCR, while TCRdb's copy carries only in-frame clones and drops some. Of more than 120,000 clones in the sample, approximately 87% were seen once. The sequenced sample was PBMCs or T cells enriched from blood (not recorded which). Receptor source: a man in his fifties in a cohort exposed to, infected with or recovered from COVID-19 (not recorded which).

The rearrangement links TRBV7-9 to TRBJ2-7; TRBD1 is a possible D gene (6 bases). The CDR3 is 13 amino acids. Germline assignment: CDR1 SEHNR and CDR2 FQNEAQ (reference sequence). Trimming removed 1 base from V and 3 bases from J, with 7 bases in between. This CDR3 is CASSLVGHYEQYF. CDR3 DNA sequence: TGTGCCAGCAGCTTAGTGGGACACTACGAGCAGTACTTC.

J is TRBJ1-2 and V is TRBV29-1, with 10 bases matching TRBD1. The CDR3 loop spans 13 amino acids. The V and J ends lost 6 bases and 2 bases, in that order; junction bases with no gene match: 3. Germline V gene lookup returns CDR1 SQVTM and CDR2 ANQGSEA. The chain's CDR3 is CSVEGQGNYGYTF. The CDR3 coding sequence is TGCAGCGTCGAGGGACAGGGGAACTATGGCTACACCTTC. Combining the CDR3 with reference TRBV29-1 and TRBJ1-2 gives the whole variable domain SAVISQKPSRDICQRGTSLTIQCQVDSQVTMMFWYRQQPGQSLTLIATANQGSEATYESGFVIDKFPISRPNLTFSTLTVSNMSPEDSSIYLCSVEGQGNYGYTFGSGTRLTVV.

In its sample, this clone was seen a few times. This chain links TRBV18 with TRBJ2-7; maybe TRBD1 (6 bases). The germline gives CDR1 KGHSH, CDR2 LQKENI. V dropped 0 bases and J dropped 6 bases, with 15 bases sitting between them. The CDR3 length is 15 residues. CDR3 in amino acids: CASSPPSGTLGEQYF. The CDR3 bases are TGTGCCAGCTCACCACCCTCCGGGACACTAGGCGAGCAGTACTTC. Together with reference TRBV18 and TRBJ2-7, the CDR3 gives the full variable domain: NAGVMQNPRHLVRRRGQEARLRCSPMKGHSHVYWYRQLPEEGLKFMVYLQKENIIDESGMPKERFSAEFPKEGPSILRIQQVVRGDSAAYFCASSPPSGTLGEQYFGPGTRLTVT.

This clone was seen just once. The rearrangement joins TRBV23-1 to TRBJ1-6, with D maybe TRBD1 (5 bases). TRBV23-1 is reported as an ORF; its role is uncertain. This CDR3 region has 15 residues. The V gene lost 3 bases and the J gene lost 9 bases, with 15 bases spanning the gap. Here the CDR3 DNA reads TGCGCCAGCAGTCAGGGAAAAGGGGCTGGTTCACCCCTCCACTTT. Translation gives CASSQGKGAGSPLHF.

J is TRBJ2-5 and V is TRBV28; TRBD2 aligns across 10 bases. V dropped 3 bases and J dropped 5; count of bases not matched to a gene: 6. This CDR3 region has 15 residues. CDR1 is MDHEN and CDR2 is SYDVKM in the germline V gene. The CDR3 DNA is TGTGCCAGCAGTTTTGGCCTAGCGGGAGTCGAGACCCAGTACTTC. This encodes CASSFGLAGVETQYF.

The gene calls are TRBV6-1 and TRBJ2-7; weak D call: TRBD2 (6 bases). Trimming shortened V by 1 base and J by 3 bases, and 13 bases separated the two germline ends. Germline CDR1 reads MNHNS; CDR2 reads SASEGT. The CDR3 totals 15 residues. The CDR3 sequence is CASSEETSFHYEQYF. Here the CDR3 DNA reads TGTGCCAGCAGTGAAGAGACTAGTTTCCACTACGAGCAGTACTTC.

V gene TRBV7-9 combines with J gene TRBJ2-7; TRBD2 matches 9 bases. The CDR3 covers 15 residues. Germline CDR1 reads SEHNR; CDR2 reads FQNEAQ (reference sequence). V was pared by 0 bases and J by 5 bases, with 5 bases of the junction left unmatched. This CDR3 reads CASSLAAGGFHEQYF. The DNA of the CDR3 is TGTGCCAGCAGCTTAGCAGCGGGGGGTTTTCACGAGCAGTACTTC.

The chain joins TRBV12-3 or TRBV12-4 to TRBJ2-3; no firm D call. The CDR3 is 12 residues long. The ends were cut back, 5 bases at V and 5 bases at J, with 8 bases in the middle. For the CDR3, the DNA is TGTGCCAGCAGTGCTTACGGAGATACGCAGTATTTT. Its translation is CASSAYGDTQYF.

The chain recombines TRBV24-1 with TRBJ2-5; TRBD1 aligns across 7 bases. Germline trimming cut 5 bases from V and 3 bases from J; bases unmatched to any gene: 8. The CDR3 has 15 residues. Germline CDR1 and CDR2: KGHDR and SFDVKD. The CDR3 here is CATSASPGGKETQYF. In DNA, the CDR3 is TGTGCCACCAGTGCCTCCCCAGGGGGTAAAGAGACCCAGTACTTC.

The chain employs TRBV6-1 and TRBJ2-7, with D maybe TRBD1 (5 bases). CDR1 and CDR2 (germline): MNHNS, SASEGT. The ends were cut back, 2 bases at V and 3 bases at J, with 11 bases in the middle. This CDR3 region has 14 residues. The CDR3: CASSEQGTYYEQYF. The CDR3 DNA is TGTGCCAGCAGTGAACAGGGTACCTACTACGAGCAGTACTTC.

The chain joins TRBV12-3 or TRBV12-4 to TRBJ1-2; tentatively, D is TRBD1 (5 bases). The CDR3 is 13 residues long. Between the trimmed V and J ends, which lost 3 bases and 8 bases, there was a span of 13 bases. The CDR3 nucleotides read TGTGCCAGCAGTTTCGCAGGGAGGAACGGCTACACCTTC. Encoded protein: CASSFAGRNGYTF.

The gene calls are TRBV7-2 and TRBJ1-5; D remains ambiguous. From germline, CDR1 is SGHTA and CDR2 FQGNSA. The CDR3 runs 15 residues. V lost 1 base to trimming and J lost 0 bases, with 7 bases between them. CDR3 residues: CASSLEGGSNQPQHF. In DNA form, the CDR3 reads TGTGCCAGCAGCTTAGAAGGCGGTAGCAATCAGCCCCAGCATTTT.